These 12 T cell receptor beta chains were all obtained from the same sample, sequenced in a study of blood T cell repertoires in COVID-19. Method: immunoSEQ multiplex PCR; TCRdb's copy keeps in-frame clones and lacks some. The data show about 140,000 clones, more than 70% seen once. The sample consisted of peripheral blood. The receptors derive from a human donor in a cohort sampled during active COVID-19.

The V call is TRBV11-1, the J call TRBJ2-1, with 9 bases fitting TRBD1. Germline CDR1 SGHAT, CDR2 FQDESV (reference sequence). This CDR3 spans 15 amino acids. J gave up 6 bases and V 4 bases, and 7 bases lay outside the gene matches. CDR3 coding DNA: TGTGCCAGCAGCTCGACCGGGACAGGGTCCAATGAGCAGTTCTTC. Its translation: CASSSTGTGSNEQFF.

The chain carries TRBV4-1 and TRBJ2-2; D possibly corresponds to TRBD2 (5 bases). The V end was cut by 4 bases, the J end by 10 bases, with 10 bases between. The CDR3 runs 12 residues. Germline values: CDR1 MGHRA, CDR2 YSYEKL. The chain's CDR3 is CASSPRGKELFF. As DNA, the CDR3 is TGCGCCAGCAGCCCCAGAGGGAAGGAGCTGTTTTTT.

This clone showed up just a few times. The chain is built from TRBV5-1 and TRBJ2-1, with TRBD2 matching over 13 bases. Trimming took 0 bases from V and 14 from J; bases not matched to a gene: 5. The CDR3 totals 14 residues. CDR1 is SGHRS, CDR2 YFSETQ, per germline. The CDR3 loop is CASSLEGLAGAEFF. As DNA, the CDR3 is TGCGCCAGCAGCTTGGAAGGACTAGCGGGGGCAGAGTTCTTC.

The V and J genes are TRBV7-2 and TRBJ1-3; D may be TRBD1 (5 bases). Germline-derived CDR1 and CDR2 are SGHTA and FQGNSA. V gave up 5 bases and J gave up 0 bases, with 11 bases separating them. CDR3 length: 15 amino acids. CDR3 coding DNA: TGTGCCAGCAGCATTACAGGATCCTCTGGAAACACCATATATTTT. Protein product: CASSITGSSGNTIYF.

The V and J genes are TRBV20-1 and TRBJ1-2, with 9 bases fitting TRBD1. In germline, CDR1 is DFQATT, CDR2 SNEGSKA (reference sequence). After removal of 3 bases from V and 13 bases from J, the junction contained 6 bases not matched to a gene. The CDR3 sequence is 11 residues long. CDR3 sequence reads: CSASRDRVSTF. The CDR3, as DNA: TGCAGTGCTAGCCGGGACAGGGTATCCACCTTC.

This chain's CDR3 is CASSSLTGTGNTEAFF. CDR3 DNA sequence: TGTGCCAGCAGCTCGCTGACCGGGACAGGGAACACTGAAGCTTTCTTT. The chain has TRBV5-6 and TRBJ1-1, with TRBD1 matching 8 bases. The V and J ends lost 3 bases and 1 base, in that order; junction bases with no gene match: 8. Looked up from germline, CDR1 is SGHDT and CDR2 is YYEEEE. The CDR3 has 16 amino acids.

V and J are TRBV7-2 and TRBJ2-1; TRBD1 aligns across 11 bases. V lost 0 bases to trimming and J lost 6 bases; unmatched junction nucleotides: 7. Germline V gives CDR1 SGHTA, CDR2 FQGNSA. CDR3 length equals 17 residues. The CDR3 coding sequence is TGTGCCAGCAGCTTAGCCGGCGGGACAGGGGGAGGCAATGAGCAGTTCTTC. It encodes CASSLAGGTGGGNEQFF.

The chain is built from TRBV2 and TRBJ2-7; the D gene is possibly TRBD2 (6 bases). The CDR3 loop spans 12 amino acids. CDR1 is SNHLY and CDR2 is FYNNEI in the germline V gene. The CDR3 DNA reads TGTGCAGCGGGTCTGGGGACCGGCGAGCAGTACTTC. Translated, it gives CAAGLGTGEQYF. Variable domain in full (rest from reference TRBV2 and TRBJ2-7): EPEVTQTPSHQVTQMGQEVILRCVPISNHLYFYWYRQILGQKVEFLVSFYNNEISEKSEIFDDQFSVERPDGSNFTLKIRSTKLEDSAMYFCAAGLGTGEQYFGPGTRLTVT.

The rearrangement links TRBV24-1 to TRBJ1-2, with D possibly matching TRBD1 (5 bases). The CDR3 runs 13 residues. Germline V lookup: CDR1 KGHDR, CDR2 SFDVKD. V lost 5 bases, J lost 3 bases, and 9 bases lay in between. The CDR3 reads CATSVGAYYGYTF. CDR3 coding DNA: TGTGCCACCAGTGTAGGGGCTTACTATGGCTACACCTTC.

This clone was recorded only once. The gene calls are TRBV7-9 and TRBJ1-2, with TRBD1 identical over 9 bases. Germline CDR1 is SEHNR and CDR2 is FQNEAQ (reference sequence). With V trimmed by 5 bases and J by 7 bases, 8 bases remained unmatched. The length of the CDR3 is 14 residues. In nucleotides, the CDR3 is TGTGCCAGCAGCCCCTCCGGGACAGGGATTGGCTACACCTTC. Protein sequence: CASSPSGTGIGYTF.

CDR3 sequence: CASRGTEAYEQYF. The CDR3 region has the DNA TGTGCCAGCAGAGGGACAGAGGCCTACGAGCAGTACTTC. The rearrangement uses TRBV2 and TRBJ2-7; TRBD1 matches 7 bases. The CDR3 sequence is 13 residues long. The germline V gene has CDR1 SNHLY and CDR2 FYNNEI. V lost 6 bases to trimming and J lost 2 bases; unmatched junction nucleotides: 4.

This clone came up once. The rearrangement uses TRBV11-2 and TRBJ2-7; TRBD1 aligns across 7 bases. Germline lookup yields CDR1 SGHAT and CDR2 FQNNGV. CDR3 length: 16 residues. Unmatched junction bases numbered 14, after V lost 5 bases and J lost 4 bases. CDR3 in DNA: TGTGCCAGCAGCCCTGTACGCCGACAGGGCTTATACGAGCAGTACTTC. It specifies CASSPVRRQGLYEQYF.